Below, one T cell receptor beta chain is given with its context. The entry originates in a study of blood T cell repertoires in COVID-19. Study at large: Whether acute or convalescent, the COVID-19 samples came from the United States, Italy and Spain. Sample material is recorded as cDNA or gDNA derived from T cells, B-cell-depleted T cells, or PBMCs.

Original methodology: Nucleated cell number was recorded as an estimate derived from reference gene primer amplification. The assay was immunoSEQ multiplex PCR, and TCRdb's table has in-frame clones only and misses some. The V and J calls and clone size are taken from that table; D and trimming were inferred from the DNA. This table holds around 100,000 clones, over 65% found once. This receptor was taken from a human donor in a cohort sampled during active COVID-19. The sequenced sample consisted of peripheral blood.

The CDR3: CASSLGVTNEKLFF. In DNA, the CDR3 is TGCGCCAGCAGCTTGGGAGTAACTAATGAAAAACTGTTTTTT. The chain combines TRBV5-1 with TRBJ1-4; D is undetermined. V was pared by 0 bases and J by 1 base, with 4 bases between. Per germline, CDR1 SGHRS and CDR2 YFSETQ. The CDR3 runs 14 residues.